The clone carrying this TCR beta chain was seen a few times. Its antigen is as yet unknown. This CDR3 spans 18 amino acids. With 1 base removed from V and 2 bases from J, the gap between germline ends came to 18 bases. Germline V gene sequence: CDR1 KGHSH, CDR2 LQKENI. The data were taken from a study of T cell responses to AZD1222 COVID-19 vaccine. Whole-study findings and limits: Recipients of AZD1222 seropositive at baseline numbered only 6 or 7.

Only in-frame clones appear in the TCRdb table, and some are missing; sequencing was by immunoSEQ multiplex PCR. This sample carries 150,000 or so clones, around 93% of them seen once, and the ten largest clones take approximately 3.8%. The specimen was peripheral blood, collected 28 days after the second AZD1222 dose. This sequence was found in an adult who received the AZD1222 COVID-19 vaccine. The V gene is TRBV18, the J gene TRBJ2-1, with D perhaps matching TRBD1 or TRBD2 (6 bases each). For the CDR3, the DNA is TGTGCCAGCTCACCACGACAGCTTCCGGGGGCCCCCTACAATGAGCAGTTCTTC. It is translated as CASSPRQLPGAPYNEQFF.